The rows below give T cell receptor beta chains drawn from one sample of a study of tumor-infiltrating lymphocytes in primary liver carcinoma. TCRdb re-analysed the multiplex PCR reads in MiXCR, keeping a single row per CDR3 protein. Among tens of thousands of distinct CDR3 sequences, around 81% were seen once, and the ten largest hold 35%. Sequenced input: liver tumor tissue from sampling region 2. The origin of the receptors is a woman aged 30 to 39 with primary liver carcinoma and hepatitis B virus infection. The CDR3 runs from the conserved cysteine through the conserved F or W. Fields, in order: clone size, D gene, V gene, J gene, CDR3 protein, CDR3 DNA. D genes are given only for firm matches. The size entry is marked missing in some rows and otherwise reads once, few, many or a size class.

>few|TRBD2|TRBV11-3|TRBJ2-1
CASSLLTGGGYDQFF
TGTGCCAGCAGCCTACTAACGGGGGGGGGGTATGATCAGTTCTTC
>.|TRBD2|TRBV7-3|TRBJ2-1
CARSLPSGTNNEQFF
TGTGCCCGCAGCTTGCCTAGCGGGACGAACAATGAGCAGTTCTTC
>.|TRBD1|TRBV29-1|TRBJ1-1
CSVETGSVEAFF
TGCAGCGTCGAGACAGGGAGTGTTGAAGCTTTCTTT
>.|.|TRBV11-2|TRBJ2-7
CASCPASGQYF
TGTGCCAGCTGTCCAGCCAGTGGACAGTACTTC
>many|.|TRBV10-3|TRBJ2-1
CAISESMAGSYNEQFF
TGTGCCATCAGTGAGTCGATGGCGGGGTCCTACAATGAGCAGTTCTTC
>.|.|TRBV11-1|TRBJ2-4
CASSFPGTIGTNNIQYF
TGTGCCAGCAGCTTTCCCGGGACCATCGGGACCAACAATATTCAGTACTTC
>.|TRBD2|TRBV7-9|TRBJ2-3
CDSSFRTSGSLDTKYF
TGTGACAGCAGCTTCAGGACTAGCGGGAGTTTAGATACGAAGTATTTT
>.|.|TRBV5-1|TRBJ2-7
CARSLRGTDEQYF
TGCGCCAGGAGCCTTAGGGGGACTGACGAGCAATACTTC
>.|TRBD1|TRBV7-8|TRBJ1-1
CAGTKYSGTGIINIEAFF
TGTGCCGGCACTAAGTATTCCGGGACAGGGATCATAAACATTGAAGCTTTCTTT
>once|.|TRBV11-2|TRBJ2-3
CANSRRGGLSTDTQYF
TGTGCCAACAGTCGCAGGGGGGGACTAAGTACAGATACGCAGTATTTT
>.|.|TRBV10-3|TRBJ2-1
CAISSPAIRDEQFF
TGTGCCATCAGTTCCCCGGCGATCCGGGATGAGCAGTTCTTC
>once|.|TRBV10-3|TRBJ2-1
CGISEFPRLNEQFF
TGTGGCATCAGTGAGTTCCCTAGGTTGAATGAGCAGTTCTTC
>.|TRBD2|TRBV5-4|TRBJ2-3
CAIGNPAASGSRTDTQYF
TGTGCCATTGGTAACCCGGCGGCTAGCGGGAGTCGGACAGATACGCAGTATTTT
>.|.|TRBV10-3|TRBJ2-5
CAISGSATRQETQYF
TGCGCCATCAGTGGGTCGGCTACCAGACAGGAGACCCAGTACTTC
>.|.|TRBV11-2|TRBJ2-7
CAGSLEPYKQYF
TGTGCCGGCAGCCTAGAGCCCTACAAGCAGTACTTC
>.|.|TRBV29-1|TRBJ2-1
CSVSRLAALPVGGNEQFF
TGCAGCGTTTCAAGACTGGCTGCCTTACCGGTAGGTGGGAATGAGCAGTTCTTC
>.|.|TRBV28|TRBJ2-3
CANGWADIQYF
TGTGCCAACGGCTGGGCAGATATTCAGTATTTT
>.|.|TRBV4-3|TRBJ2-1
CASSHDAGSFYNEQFF
TGCGCCAGCAGCCATGATGCGGGAAGCTTCTATAATGAGCAGTTCTTC
>.|.|TRBV28|TRBJ2-3
CASSHPLGRRDTQYF
TGTGCCAGCAGTCACCCCTTGGGACGGCGAGATACGCAGTATTTT
>.|.|TRBV14|TRBJ2-2
CASGPERQPNTGELYF
TGTGCCAGCGGCCCAGAAAGACAGCCGAACACCGGGGAGCTGTATTTT
>once|.|TRBV11-2|TRBJ2-3
CVSSSAYGTDTQYF
TGTGTCAGCAGCTCAGCTTATGGCACAGATACGCAGTATTTT
>.|TRBD1|TRBV6-5|TRBJ1-2
CASTYNGQGSGYTF
TGTGCCAGTACTTATAACGGACAGGGCAGTGGCTACACCTTC
>many|TRBD2|TRBV20-1|TRBJ2-5
CSAPLSGRPSTQYF
TGCAGTGCTCCGCTTAGCGGGAGGCCCTCGACCCAGTACTTC
>.|TRBD1|TRBV6-1|TRBJ2-5
CASSEGGCHPEDTQYF
TGCGCCAGCAGCGAAGGGGGCTGTCATCCGGAAGATACCCAGTACTTC
>.|.|TRBV11-2|TRBJ2-7
CASSLTDTAYKQYF
TGTGCCAGCAGTTTAACTGACACTGCCTACAAGCAGTACTTC
>once|.|TRBV28|TRBJ2-7
CANSQGGDPYEQYF
TGTGCCAACAGTCAAGGGGGAGATCCCTACGAGCAATACTTC
>.|.|TRBV6-1|TRBJ2-4
CATCGRRVLVAKNTQYF
TGTGCAACTTGTGGGCGGAGGGTCCTGGTAGCCAAAAATACTCAGTACTTC
>.|.|TRBV5-6|TRBJ2-2
CASSLSPRVSRELFF
TGTGCCAGCAGCTTGTCGCCCAGAGTCAGCAGGGAGCTGTTTTTT
>.|TRBD2|TRBV12-5|TRBJ2-1
CASGLVRDYYNEQSF
TGTGCTAGTGGCCTTGTCAGGGACTATTACAATGAGCAGTCCTTC
>.|.|TRBV5-1|TRBJ2-7
CTSRFRGTDEQYF
TGCACCAGCAGATTTAGGGGGACTGACGAGCAGTACTTC
>.|TRBD1|TRBV7-9|TRBJ1-2
CTSGRDLDRAGGYTF
TGTACCAGCGGCCGCGACCTGGACAGGGCTGGAGGCTACACCTTC
>few|.|TRBV11-1|TRBJ2-7
CASSLATAYEQYF
TGTGCCAGCAGCTTAGCGACGGCCTACGAGCAGTACTTC
>.|.|TRBV28|TRBJ2-7
CAIRRPGTRLSYEQYF
TGTGCCATCAGAAGACCCGGGACTCGCCTTTCCTACGAGCAGTACTTC
>.|.|TRBV6-6|TRBJ1-1
CASSPATCNTEAFF
TGTGCCAGCAGTCCGGCGACATGCAACACAGAAGCTTTCTTT
>.|TRBD2|TRBV11-3|TRBJ2-2
CDSSLRRTSRRAGKDGELFF
TGTGACAGCAGCTTACGCCGGACTAGCAGGAGGGCCGGAAAGGACGGGGAGCTGTTTTTT
>.|.|TRBV11-2|TRBJ1-1
CASGYTGRRAEAFF
TGTGCCAGCGGATATACTGGGAGGAGGGCTGAAGCTTTCTTT